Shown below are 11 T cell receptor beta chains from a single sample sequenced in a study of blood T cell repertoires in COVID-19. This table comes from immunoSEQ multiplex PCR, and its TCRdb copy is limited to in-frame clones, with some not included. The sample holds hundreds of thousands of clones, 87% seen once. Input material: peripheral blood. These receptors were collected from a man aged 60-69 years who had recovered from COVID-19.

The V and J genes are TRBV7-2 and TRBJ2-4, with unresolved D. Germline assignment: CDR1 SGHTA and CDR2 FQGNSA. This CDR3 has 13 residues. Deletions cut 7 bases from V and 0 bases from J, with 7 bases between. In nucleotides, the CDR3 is TGTGCCAGCAATGACATAGCCAAAAACATTCAGTACTTC. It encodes CASNDIAKNIQYF.

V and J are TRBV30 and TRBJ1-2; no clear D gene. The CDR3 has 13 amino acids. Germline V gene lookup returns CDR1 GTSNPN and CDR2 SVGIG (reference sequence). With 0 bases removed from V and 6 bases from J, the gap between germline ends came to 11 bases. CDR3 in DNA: TGTGCCTGGAGTGTACCGCCCCTAAATGGCTACACCTTC. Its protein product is CAWSVPPLNGYTF. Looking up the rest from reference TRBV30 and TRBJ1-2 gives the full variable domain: SQTIHQWPATLVQPVGSPLSLECTVEGTSNPNLYWYRQAAGRGLQLLFYSVGIGQISSEVPQNLSASRPQDRQFILSSKKLLLSDSGFYLCAWSVPPLNGYTFGSGTRLTVV.

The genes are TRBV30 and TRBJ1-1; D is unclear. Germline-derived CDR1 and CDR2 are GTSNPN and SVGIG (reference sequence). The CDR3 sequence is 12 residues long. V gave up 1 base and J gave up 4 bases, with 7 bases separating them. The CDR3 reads CAWSGGLTEAFF. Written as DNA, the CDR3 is TGTGCCTGGAGTGGAGGACTCACTGAAGCTTTCTTT.

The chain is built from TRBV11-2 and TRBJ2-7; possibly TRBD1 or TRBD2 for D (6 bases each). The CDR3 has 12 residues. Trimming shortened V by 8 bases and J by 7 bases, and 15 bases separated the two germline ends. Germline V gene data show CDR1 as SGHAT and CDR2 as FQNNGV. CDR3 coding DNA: TGTGCCAGCCGCGTAGGGGGAGGAGAGCAGTACTTC. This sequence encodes CASRVGGGEQYF.

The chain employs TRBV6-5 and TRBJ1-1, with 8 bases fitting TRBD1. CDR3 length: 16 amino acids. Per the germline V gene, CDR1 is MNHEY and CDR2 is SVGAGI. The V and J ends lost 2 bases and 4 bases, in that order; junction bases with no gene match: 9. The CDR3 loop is CASSYRGRGRITEAFF. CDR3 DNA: TGTGCCAGCAGTTACCGTGGCAGGGGGCGGATCACTGAAGCTTTCTTT.

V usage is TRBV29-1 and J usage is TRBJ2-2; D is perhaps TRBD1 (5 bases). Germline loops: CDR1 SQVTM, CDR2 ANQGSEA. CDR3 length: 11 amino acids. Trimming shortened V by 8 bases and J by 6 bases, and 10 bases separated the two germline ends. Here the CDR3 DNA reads TGCAGCTTCAGGGTGGCCGGGGAGCTGTTTTTT. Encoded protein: CSFRVAGELFF.

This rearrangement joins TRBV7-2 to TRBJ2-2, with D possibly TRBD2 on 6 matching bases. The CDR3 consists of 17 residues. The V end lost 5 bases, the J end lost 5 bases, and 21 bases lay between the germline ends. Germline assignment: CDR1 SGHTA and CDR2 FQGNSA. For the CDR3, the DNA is TGTGCCAGCAGCCGTAACCGGGACTCCGGAGGGACCGGGGAGCTGTTTTTT. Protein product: CASSRNRDSGGTGELFF.

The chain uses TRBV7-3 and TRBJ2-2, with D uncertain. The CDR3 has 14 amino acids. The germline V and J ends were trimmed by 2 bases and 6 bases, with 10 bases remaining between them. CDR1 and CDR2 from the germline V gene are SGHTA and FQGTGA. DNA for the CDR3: TGTGCCAGCAGCTTATCCGCTGGAGCCGGGGAGCTGTTTTTT. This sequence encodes CASSLSAGAGELFF.

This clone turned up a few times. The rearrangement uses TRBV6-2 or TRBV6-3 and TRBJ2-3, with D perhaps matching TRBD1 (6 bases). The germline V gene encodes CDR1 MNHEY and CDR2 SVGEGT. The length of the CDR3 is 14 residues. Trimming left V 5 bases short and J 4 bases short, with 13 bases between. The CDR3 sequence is CASSPPDSADTQYF. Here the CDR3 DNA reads TGTGCCAGCAGTCCCCCGGACAGTGCAGATACGCAGTATTTT.

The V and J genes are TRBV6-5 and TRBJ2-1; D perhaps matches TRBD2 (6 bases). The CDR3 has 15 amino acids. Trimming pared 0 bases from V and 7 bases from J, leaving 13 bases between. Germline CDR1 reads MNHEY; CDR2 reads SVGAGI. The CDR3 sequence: CASSYSGGIRNEQFF. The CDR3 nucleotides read TGTGCCAGCAGTTACTCGGGGGGTATAAGGAATGAGCAGTTCTTC.

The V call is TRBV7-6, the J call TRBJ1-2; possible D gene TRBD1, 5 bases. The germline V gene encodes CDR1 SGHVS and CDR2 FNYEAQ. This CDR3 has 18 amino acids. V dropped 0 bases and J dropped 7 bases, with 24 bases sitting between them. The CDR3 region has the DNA TGTGCCAGCAGCTTAGCCCCACCCGGGGGGTTCACGGAGGGTGGCTACACCTTC. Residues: CASSLAPPGGFTEGGYTF. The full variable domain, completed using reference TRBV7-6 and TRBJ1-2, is GAGVSQSPRYKVTKRGQDVALRCDPISGHVSLYWYRQALGQGPEFLTYFNYEAQQDKSGLPNDRFSAERPEGSISTLTIQRTEQRDSAMYRCASSLAPPGGFTEGGYTFGSGTRLTVV.